The clone carrying this T cell receptor beta chain was seen only a few times. V was pared by 11 bases and J by 0 bases, with 11 bases between. CDR3 size: 13 residues. CDR1 MNHEY and CDR2 SVGAGI come from the germline V gene. cDNA reverse transcribed from extracted RNA served as the sequencing template. Clones were read by immunoSEQ multiplex PCR, and TCRdb kept only the in-frame ones, dropping some. The data show 100,000 to 150,000 clones, almost 50% seen once. This entry belongs to a study of CD8+ T cells in alopecia areata. Individuals with alopecia areata gave both lesional scalp punch biopsies and peripheral blood for collection.

Source: CD8+ T cells sorted from blood, taken at week 0. The clonotype originates from a human donor with alopecia areata. J is TRBJ2-1 and V is TRBV6-5, with D perhaps TRBD1 or TRBD2 (6 bases each). DNA for the CDR3: TGTGCCGCCGGGGGCGGCTCCTACAATGAGCAGTTCTTC. It specifies CAAGGGSYNEQFF.